This T cell receptor beta chain was sequenced for a study of OX40 agonist ivuxolimab in advanced cancers. General study points: Mean expanded clone counts were higher in CD8+ than CD4+ T cells. At 0.1 to 3.0 mg/kg and by week 6, clonal expansion occurred in CD4+ and CD8+ blood T cells.

Only in-frame clones appear in the TCRdb table, and some are missing; sequencing was by immunoSEQ multiplex PCR. The sample lists around 26,000 clones, 81% occurring once. Of note for this clone: The target antigen is unknown.

This clonotype originated in an adult with an advanced solid tumor such as melanoma, head and neck, liver or kidney cancer. Source: CD4+ or CD8+ T cells sorted from blood, taken in a trial of the OX40 agonist ivuxolimab.

CDR3 bases: TGTGCCAGCAGCTTACTGGGCTCGTACCAAGAGACCCAGTACTTC. Its translation: CASSLLGSYQETQYF. This sequence joins TRBV5-6 and TRBJ2-5; D not resolved. CDR1 SGHDT and CDR2 YYEEEE come from the germline V gene. V was clipped by 2 bases and J by 0 bases, with 11 bases between them. CDR3 length: 15 amino acids.